This entry is about one TCR beta chain. This specimen comes from a study of shared clonotypes between healthy human individuals. V was pared by 0 bases and J by 4 bases, with 12 bases between. This CDR3 is built from 15 residues. CDR1 and CDR2 (germline): SGHAT, FQNNGV. Using immunoSEQ multiplex PCR, the repertoire was profiled, and TCRdb retains in-frame clones only, with some absent. The sample contains approximately 470,000 clones, approximately 78% of which appear only once. The V call is TRBV11-2, the J call TRBJ1-1; D ambiguous. The TCR was taken from a woman aged 35 to 49 in good health. Some clones in this sample may be carry-over from other donors' samples. Sequenced input: PBMCs. CDR3 region: CASSLDLAGFTEAFF. The CDR3, as DNA: TGTGCCAGCAGCTTAGATCTGGCGGGGTTCACTGAAGCTTTCTTT.